The text below deals with one T cell receptor (beta chain). As originally analysed: Estimated nucleated cell counts came from reference gene primer amplification. Repertoires were generated with immunoSEQ multiplex PCR, while TCRdb's copy carries only in-frame clones and drops some. V and J calls and clone size are as listed in that table; D and trimming were resolved from the DNA. The sample lists over 600,000 clones, 85% to 90% occurring once. The sample belongs to a study of blood T cell repertoires in COVID-19. Study at large: The study drew acute and convalescent COVID-19 samples from the United States, Italy and Spain. From T cells, B-cell-depleted T cells, or PBMCs came the material, which was cDNA or gDNA.

The CDR3 spans 14 residues. Germline V gives CDR1 ENHRY, CDR2 SYGVKD. With V trimmed by 0 bases and J by 9 bases, 4 bases remained unmatched. The chain couples TRBV10-3 to TRBJ2-1, with 8 bases fitting TRBD1. The sequence came from a woman under 30 with acute or convalescent COVID-19. The sequencing input was peripheral blood. The CDR3 protein is CAISESWTGLEQFF. In nucleotides, the CDR3 is TGTGCCATCAGTGAGTCCTGGACAGGGCTTGAGCAGTTCTTC.